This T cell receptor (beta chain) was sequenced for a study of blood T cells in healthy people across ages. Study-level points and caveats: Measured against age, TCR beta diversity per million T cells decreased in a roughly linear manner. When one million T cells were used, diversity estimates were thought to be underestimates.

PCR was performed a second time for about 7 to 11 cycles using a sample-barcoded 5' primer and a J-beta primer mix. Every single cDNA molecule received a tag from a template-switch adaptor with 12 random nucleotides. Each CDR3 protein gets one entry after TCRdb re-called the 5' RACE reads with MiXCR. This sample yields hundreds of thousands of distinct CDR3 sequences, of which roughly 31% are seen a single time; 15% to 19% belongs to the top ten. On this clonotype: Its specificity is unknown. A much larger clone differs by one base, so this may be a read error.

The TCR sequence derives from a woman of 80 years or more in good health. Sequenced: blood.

CDR3 sequence reads: CASSLGEGRGDTQYF. The CDR3 coding sequence is TGTGCCAGCAGCTTAGGAGAGGGGAGGGGAGATACGCAGTATTTT. The V call is TRBV7-2, the J call TRBJ2-3; 7 nucleotides align to TRBD2. The length of the CDR3 is 15 residues. Germline trimming cut 1 base from V and 5 bases from J; bases unmatched to any gene: 6. Germline loops: CDR1 SGHTA, CDR2 FQGNSA.